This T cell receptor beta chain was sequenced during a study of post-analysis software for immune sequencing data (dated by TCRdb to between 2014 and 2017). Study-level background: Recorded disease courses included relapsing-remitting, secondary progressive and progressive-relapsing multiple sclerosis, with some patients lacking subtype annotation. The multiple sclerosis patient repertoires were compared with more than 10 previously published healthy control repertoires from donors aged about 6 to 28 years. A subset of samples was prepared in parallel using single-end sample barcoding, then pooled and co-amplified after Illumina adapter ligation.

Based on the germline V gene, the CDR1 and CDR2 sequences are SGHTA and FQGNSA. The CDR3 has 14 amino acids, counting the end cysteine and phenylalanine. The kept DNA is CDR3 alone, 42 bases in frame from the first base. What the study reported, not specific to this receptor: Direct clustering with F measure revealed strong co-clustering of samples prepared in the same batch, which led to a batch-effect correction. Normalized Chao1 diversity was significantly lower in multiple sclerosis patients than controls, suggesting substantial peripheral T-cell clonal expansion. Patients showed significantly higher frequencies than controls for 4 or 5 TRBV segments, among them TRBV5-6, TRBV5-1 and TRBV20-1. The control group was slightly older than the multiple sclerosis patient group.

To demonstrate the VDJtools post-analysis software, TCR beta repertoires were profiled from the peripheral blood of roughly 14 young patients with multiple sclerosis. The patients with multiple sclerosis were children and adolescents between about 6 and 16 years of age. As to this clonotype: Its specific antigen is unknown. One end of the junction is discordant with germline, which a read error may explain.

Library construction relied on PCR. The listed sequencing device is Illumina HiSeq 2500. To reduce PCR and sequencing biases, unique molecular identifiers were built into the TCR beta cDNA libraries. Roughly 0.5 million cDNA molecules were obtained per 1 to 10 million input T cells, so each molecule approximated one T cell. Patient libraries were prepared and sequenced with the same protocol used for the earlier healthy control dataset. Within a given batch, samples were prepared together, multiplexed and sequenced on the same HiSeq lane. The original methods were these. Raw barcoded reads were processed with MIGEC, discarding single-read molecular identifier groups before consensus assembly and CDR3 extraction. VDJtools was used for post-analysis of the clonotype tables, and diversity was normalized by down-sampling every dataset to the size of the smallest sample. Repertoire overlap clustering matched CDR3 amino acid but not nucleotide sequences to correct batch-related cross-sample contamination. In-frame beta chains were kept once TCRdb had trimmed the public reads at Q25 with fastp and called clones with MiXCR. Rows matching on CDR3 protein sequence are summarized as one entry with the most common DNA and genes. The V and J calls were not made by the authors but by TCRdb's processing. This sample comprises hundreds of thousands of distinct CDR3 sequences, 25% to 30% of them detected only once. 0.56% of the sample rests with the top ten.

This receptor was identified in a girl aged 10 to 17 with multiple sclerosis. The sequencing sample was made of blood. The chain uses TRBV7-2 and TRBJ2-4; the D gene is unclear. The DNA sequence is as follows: TGTGCCTGCAGCTTATCTTTTTCAGAAAACATTCAGTACTTC. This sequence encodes CACSLSFSENIQYF.